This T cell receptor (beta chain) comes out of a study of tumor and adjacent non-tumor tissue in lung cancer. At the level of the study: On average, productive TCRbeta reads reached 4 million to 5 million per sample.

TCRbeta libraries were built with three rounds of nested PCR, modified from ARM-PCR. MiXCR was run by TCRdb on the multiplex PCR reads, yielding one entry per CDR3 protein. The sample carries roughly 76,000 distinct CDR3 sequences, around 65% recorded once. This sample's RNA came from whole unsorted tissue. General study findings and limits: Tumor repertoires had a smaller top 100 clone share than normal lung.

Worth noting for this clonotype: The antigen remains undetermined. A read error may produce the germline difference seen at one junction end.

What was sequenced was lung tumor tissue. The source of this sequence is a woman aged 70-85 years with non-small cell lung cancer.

CDR3 DNA: TGCATCGTTGAAGGACTAGGGTTCTCAGGGGCCAACGTCCTGACTTTC. It encodes CIVEGLGFSGANVLTF. The J gene is TRBJ2-6, the V gene TRBV29-1, with TRBD2 matching 7 bases. The CDR3 runs to 16 residues. Looked up from germline, CDR1 is SQVTM and CDR2 is ANQGSEA.